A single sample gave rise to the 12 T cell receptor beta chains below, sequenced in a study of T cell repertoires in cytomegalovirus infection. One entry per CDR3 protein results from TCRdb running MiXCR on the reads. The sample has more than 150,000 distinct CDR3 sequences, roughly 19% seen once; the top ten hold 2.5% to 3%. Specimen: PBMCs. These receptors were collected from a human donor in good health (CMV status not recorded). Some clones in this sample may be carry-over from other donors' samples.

In DNA form, the CDR3 reads TGTGCCAGCATTCTCCGGGGGGCCGGGGAGCTGTTTTTT. Protein product: CASILRGAGELFF. The chain joins TRBV2 to TRBJ2-2; TRBD2 matches 7 bases. CDR1 and CDR2 from the germline V gene are SNHLY and FYNNEI. Losses at the gene ends were 7 bases for V and 6 bases for J; bases not matched to a gene: 5. The CDR3 loop spans 13 amino acids.

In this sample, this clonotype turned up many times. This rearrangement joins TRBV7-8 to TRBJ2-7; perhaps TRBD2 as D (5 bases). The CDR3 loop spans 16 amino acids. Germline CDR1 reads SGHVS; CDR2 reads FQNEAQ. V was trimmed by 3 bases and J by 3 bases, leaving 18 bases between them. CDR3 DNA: TGTGCCAGCAGCTTTGGAGGACGGATGGGGAACTACGAGCAGTACTTC. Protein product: CASSFGGRMGNYEQYF.

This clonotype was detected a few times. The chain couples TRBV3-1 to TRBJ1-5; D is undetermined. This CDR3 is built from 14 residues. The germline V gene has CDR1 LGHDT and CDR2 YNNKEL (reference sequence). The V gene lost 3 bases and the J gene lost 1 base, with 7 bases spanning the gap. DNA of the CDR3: TGTGCCAGCAGCCACTCTGACAGCAATCAGCCCCAGCATTTT. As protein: CASSHSDSNQPQHF.

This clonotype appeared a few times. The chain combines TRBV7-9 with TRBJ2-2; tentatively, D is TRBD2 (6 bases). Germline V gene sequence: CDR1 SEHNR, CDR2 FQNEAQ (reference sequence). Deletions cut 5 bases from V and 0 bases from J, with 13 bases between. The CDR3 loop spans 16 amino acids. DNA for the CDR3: TGTGCCAGCAGCCGACCGGGACTGACGAACACCGGGGAGCTGTTTTTT. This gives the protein CASSRPGLTNTGELFF. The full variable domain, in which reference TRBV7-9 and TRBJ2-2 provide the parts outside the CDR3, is DTGVSQNPRHKITKRGQNVTFRCDPISEHNRLYWYRQTLGQGPEFLTYFQNEAQLEKSRLLSDRFSAERPKGSFSTLEIQRTEQGDSAMYLCASSRPGLTNTGELFFGEGSRLTVL.

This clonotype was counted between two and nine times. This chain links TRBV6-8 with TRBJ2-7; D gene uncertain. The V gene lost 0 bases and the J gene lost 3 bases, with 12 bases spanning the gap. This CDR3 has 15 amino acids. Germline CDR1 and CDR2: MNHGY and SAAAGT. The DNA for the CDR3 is TGTGCCAGCAGTTACTCAACCATGACGAGCTACGAGCAGTACTTC. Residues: CASSYSTMTSYEQYF.

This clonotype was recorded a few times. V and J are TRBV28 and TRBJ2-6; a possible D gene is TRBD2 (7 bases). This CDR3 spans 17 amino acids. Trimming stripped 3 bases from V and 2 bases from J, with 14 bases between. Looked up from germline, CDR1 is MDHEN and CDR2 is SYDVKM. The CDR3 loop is CASSFGRGGAGANVLTF. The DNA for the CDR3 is TGTGCCAGCAGTTTTGGGAGGGGGGGCGCTGGGGCCAACGTCCTGACTTTC. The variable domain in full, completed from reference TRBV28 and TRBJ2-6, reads DVKVTQSSRYLVKRTGEKVFLECVQDMDHENMFWYRQDPGLGLRLIYFSYDVKMKEKGDIPEGYSVSREKKERFSLILESASTNQTSMYLCASSFGRGGAGANVLTFGAGSRLTVL.

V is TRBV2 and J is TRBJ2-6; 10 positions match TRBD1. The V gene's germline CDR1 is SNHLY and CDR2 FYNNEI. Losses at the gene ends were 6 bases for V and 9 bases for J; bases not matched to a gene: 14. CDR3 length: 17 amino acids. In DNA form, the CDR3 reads TGTGCCAGCAGGTCCGGGACAGGGGCTCCCCCGGTCAACGTCCTGACTTTC. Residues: CASRSGTGAPPVNVLTF.

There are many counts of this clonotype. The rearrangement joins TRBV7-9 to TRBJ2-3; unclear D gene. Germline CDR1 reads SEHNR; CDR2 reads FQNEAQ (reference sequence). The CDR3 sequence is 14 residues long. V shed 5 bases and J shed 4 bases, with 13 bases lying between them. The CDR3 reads CASSRQLRADTQYF. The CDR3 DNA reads TGTGCCAGCAGCCGGCAGTTACGCGCAGATACGCAGTATTTT.

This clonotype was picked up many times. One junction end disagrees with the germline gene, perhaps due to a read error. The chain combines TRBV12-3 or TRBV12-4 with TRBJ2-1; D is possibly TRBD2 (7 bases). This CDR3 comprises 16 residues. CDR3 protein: CASSLGVGGPDNEQFF. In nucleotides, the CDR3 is TGTGCCAGCAGCTTAGGGGTGGGGGGGCCTGACAATGAGCAGTTCTTC.

CDR3 protein: CASSLGRGDYNEQFF. The CDR3 DNA is TGTGCCAGCAGCTTGGGGCGGGGGGACTACAATGAGCAGTTCTTC. V is TRBV7-3 and J is TRBJ2-1, with 8 bases aligning to TRBD2. The trim removed 3 bases at V and 3 bases at J, leaving 4 bases unmatched. This CDR3 contains 15 residues. CDR1 is SGHTA and CDR2 is FQGTGA in the germline V gene. Combining the CDR3 with reference TRBV7-3 and TRBJ2-1 gives the whole variable domain GAGVSQTPSNKVTEKGKYVELRCDPISGHTALYWYRQSLGQGPEFLIYFQGTGAADDSGLPNDRFFAVRPEGSVSTLKIQRTERGDSAVYLCASSLGRGDYNEQFFGPGTRLTVL.

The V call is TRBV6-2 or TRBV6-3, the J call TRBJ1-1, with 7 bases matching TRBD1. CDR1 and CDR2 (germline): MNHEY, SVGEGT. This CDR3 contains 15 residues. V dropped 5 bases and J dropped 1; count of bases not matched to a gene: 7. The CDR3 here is CASSTQGTANTEAFF. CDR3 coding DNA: TGTGCCAGCAGTACCCAGGGGACAGCGAACACTGAAGCTTTCTTT.

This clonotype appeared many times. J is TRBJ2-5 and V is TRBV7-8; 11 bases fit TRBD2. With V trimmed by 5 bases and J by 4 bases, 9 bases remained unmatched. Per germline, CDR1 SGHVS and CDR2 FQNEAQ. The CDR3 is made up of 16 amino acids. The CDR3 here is CASSVLAGGPGETQYF. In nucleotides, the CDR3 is TGTGCCAGCAGCGTATTAGCGGGGGGGCCTGGAGAGACCCAGTACTTC.